A single sample gave rise to the 25 T cell receptor beta chains below, sequenced in a study of response to subunit inactivated influenza vaccine. TCRdb analysed the RT-PCR reads with MiXCR anew, one entry per CDR3 protein. Here the sample spans over 150,000 distinct CDR3 sequences, approximately 14% being singletons. Sequencing used CD8+ T cells sorted from PBMCs, obtained 5 days after vaccination. The source of these receptors is a man aged 50 or older who received an inactivated influenza vaccine.

The chain joins TRBV12-3 or TRBV12-4 to TRBJ1-1; D unclear. The CDR3 runs 12 residues. Trimming removed 8 bases at V and 7 bases at J, with 14 bases between. The CDR3 DNA follows: TGTGCCAGCTCGTCCGCAGGAAATGAAGCTTTCTTT. It encodes CASSSAGNEAFF.

The chain links TRBV9 to TRBJ2-1; D perhaps matches TRBD2 (6 bases). Germline assignment: CDR1 SGDLS and CDR2 YYNGEE. Between the trimmed V and J ends, which lost 3 bases and 0 bases, there was a span of 13 bases. The CDR3 length is 16 residues. The CDR3 loop reads CASSAGGGISYNEQFF. CDR3 DNA: TGTGCCAGCAGCGCCGGAGGCGGGATCTCCTACAATGAGCAGTTCTTC.

This clonotype was seen repeatedly, ten times or more. The J gene is TRBJ2-5, the V gene TRBV6-5, with TRBD2 identical over 14 bases. V shed 1 base and J 2 bases; nucleotides not matched to a gene: 9. CDR1 is MNHEY, CDR2 SVGAGI, per germline. The CDR3 covers 19 residues. The CDR3 region has the DNA TGTGCCAGCAGTTACTTCAGACTAGCGGGAGGGCCGGGGCAAGAGACCCAGTACTTC. Protein product: CASSYFRLAGGPGQETQYF.

This clonotype has just a few counts. The chain has TRBV7-6 and TRBJ2-5; 9 nucleotides match TRBD2. Germline CDR1 and CDR2: SGHVS and FNYEAQ. The CDR3 runs 15 residues. The trim removed 7 bases at V and 3 bases at J, leaving 9 bases unmatched. CDR3 sequence reads: CASTSRTSEKETQYF. CDR3 in DNA: TGTGCCAGCACCAGCAGGACTAGCGAAAAAGAGACCCAGTACTTC. The whole variable domain, remainder taken from reference TRBV7-6 and TRBJ2-5, is GAGVSQSPRYKVTKRGQDVALRCDPISGHVSLYWYRQALGQGPEFLTYFNYEAQQDKSGLPNDRFSAERPEGSISTLTIQRTEQRDSAMYRCASTSRTSEKETQYFGPGTRLLVL.

CDR3 sequence (DNA): TGTGCCAGCAGCTTTGGCAGCCAAGAGACCCAGTACTTC. Translating gives CASSFGSQETQYF. J is TRBJ2-5 and V is TRBV5-5; D unclear. From germline, CDR1 is SGHKS and CDR2 YYEKEE (reference sequence). The V and J ends lost 2 bases and 1 base respectively, with 6 bases between them. The CDR3 loop spans 13 amino acids.

The rearrangement joins TRBV7-9 to TRBJ2-1; either TRBD1 or TRBD2 may supply D (5 bases each). The CDR3 runs 14 residues. Trimming cost V 5 bases and J 9 bases, with 17 bases left between them. CDR1 SEHNR and CDR2 FQNEAQ come from the germline V gene (reference sequence). CDR3 nucleotide sequence: TGTGCCAGCAGCCCTCACCGTATCGGGGCTGAGCAGTTCTTC. This gives the protein CASSPHRIGAEQFF.

The rearrangement links TRBV4-3 to TRBJ2-3; the D is unclear. The length of the CDR3 is 14 residues. With 0 bases removed from V and 1 base from J, the gap between germline ends came to 5 bases. Per the germline V gene, CDR1 is LGHNA and CDR2 is YSLEER. CDR3 nucleotide sequence: TGCGCCAGCAGCCAAGATCGGGGCACAGATACGCAGTATTTT. It encodes CASSQDRGTDTQYF.

In this sample, this clonotype turned up a few times. The chain employs TRBV11-2 and TRBJ2-2; D is uncertain. Per the germline V gene, CDR1 is SGHAT and CDR2 is FQNNGV. The CDR3 is made up of 15 amino acids. Trimming removed 1 base at V and 4 bases at J, with 10 bases between. CDR3 bases: TGTGCCAGCAGCTTAGTTCGACACCTCACCGGGGAGCTGTTTTTT. This translates into CASSLVRHLTGELFF.

The rearrangement joins TRBV28 to TRBJ2-3, with TRBD2 identical over 10 bases. V was pared by 3 bases and J by 6 bases, with 6 bases of the junction left unmatched. Germline CDR1 and CDR2: MDHEN and SYDVKM. This CDR3 region has 15 residues. The chain's CDR3 is CASSLVASGSDTQYF. The CDR3 DNA follows: TGTGCCAGCAGTTTGGTGGCTAGCGGGAGTGATACGCAGTATTTT.

This clonotype turned up a few times. The chain recombines TRBV27 with TRBJ2-2; the D gene is possibly TRBD2 (6 bases). Between the trimmed V and J ends, which lost 4 bases and 5 bases, there was a span of 8 bases. The CDR3 has 13 amino acids. Germline V gives CDR1 MNHEY, CDR2 SMNVEV (reference sequence). The CDR3 nucleotides are TGTGCCAGCAGTTGGGGGAGGACCGGGGAGCTGTTTTTT. It codes for CASSWGRTGELFF.

This clonotype was recorded at least ten times. V gene TRBV7-9 combines with J gene TRBJ2-7; TRBD2 aligns across 7 bases. V was clipped by 5 bases and J by 2 bases; unmatched bases: 12. Looked up from germline, CDR1 is SEHNR and CDR2 is FQNEAQ (reference sequence). This CDR3 is 16 amino acids long. CDR3 in amino acids: CASSNPGTKVPYEQYF. The CDR3 bases are TGTGCCAGCAGCAATCCCGGGACTAAAGTCCCCTACGAGCAGTACTTC.

This clonotype was seen only a few times. The chain recombines TRBV7-2 with TRBJ2-3, with D uncertain. CDR1 and CDR2 from the germline V gene are SGHTA and FQGNSA. The CDR3 spans 15 residues. Trimming cost V 5 bases and J 2 bases, with 14 bases left between them. CDR3: CASSPYSEDTDTQYF. As DNA, the CDR3 is TGTGCCAGCAGCCCTTATTCAGAAGACACAGATACGCAGTATTTT.

This clonotype was seen only a few times. The J gene is TRBJ2-7, the V gene TRBV13, with 10 bases matching TRBD2. The CDR3 sequence is 14 residues long. Trimming took 3 bases from V and 6 from J; bases not matched to a gene: 5. The germline gives CDR1 PRHDT, CDR2 FYEKMQ (reference sequence). The CDR3 loop reads CASSFSGRSLEQYF. CDR3 coding DNA: TGTGCCAGCAGCTTTAGCGGGAGGTCTCTCGAGCAGTACTTC.

V usage is TRBV20-1 and J usage is TRBJ2-6, with D perhaps matching TRBD1 or TRBD2 (5 bases each). Looked up from germline, CDR1 is DFQATT and CDR2 is SNEGSKA (reference sequence). The V and J ends lost 6 bases and 4 bases respectively, with 16 bases between them. There are 15 residues in the CDR3. The CDR3 loop is CSAAPWGMGANVLTF. CDR3 in DNA: TGCAGTGCAGCACCGTGGGGGATGGGGGCCAACGTCCTGACTTTC.

The gene calls are TRBV27 and TRBJ2-7; D call uncertain. In germline, CDR1 is MNHEY, CDR2 SMNVEV (reference sequence). Trimming stripped 3 bases from V and 5 bases from J, with 11 bases between. The CDR3 has 13 amino acids. CDR3 in DNA: TGTGCCAGCAGTTTTGGTTCCGGAAACGAGCAGTACTTC. Amino acids: CASSFGSGNEQYF.

The chain employs TRBV29-1 and TRBJ2-7; D may be TRBD1 or TRBD2 (5 bases each). CDR1 SQVTM and CDR2 ANQGSEA come from the germline V gene. Trimming stripped 0 bases from V and 3 bases from J, with 15 bases between. The length of the CDR3 is 15 residues. The CDR3 protein is CSVEDTGQGNYEQYF. CDR3 bases: TGCAGCGTTGAAGATACGGGGCAGGGAAACTACGAGCAGTACTTC.

The chain employs TRBV27 and TRBJ1-4; D possibly corresponds to TRBD1 (5 bases). V lost 6 bases and J lost 0, with 14 bases in between. The CDR3 contains 16 residues. Germline CDR1 is MNHEY and CDR2 is SMNVEV (reference sequence). The CDR3 nucleotides read TGTGCCAGCAGCCCGACGGTAGGGGCAACTAATGAAAAACTGTTTTTT. Translating gives CASSPTVGATNEKLFF. Together with reference TRBV27 and TRBJ1-4, the CDR3 gives the full variable domain: EAQVTQNPRYLITVTGKKLTVTCSQNMNHEYMSWYRQDPGLGLRQIYYSMNVEVTDKGDVPEGYKVSRKEKRNFPLILESPSPNQTSLYFCASSPTVGATNEKLFFGSGTQLSVL.

This clonotype was seen a few times. The rearrangement uses TRBV27 and TRBJ2-2; D may correspond to TRBD1 or TRBD2 (6 bases each). Trimming stripped 6 bases from V and 5 bases from J, with 10 bases between. The CDR3 is 13 residues long. CDR1 and CDR2 (germline): MNHEY, SMNVEV (reference sequence). The CDR3 loop is CASRQGLTGELFF. The CDR3 bases are TGTGCCAGCAGACAGGGACTTACCGGGGAGCTGTTTTTT.

This clonotype was recorded a few times. The rearrangement uses TRBV20-1 and TRBJ2-1; D is perhaps TRBD2 (6 bases). CDR3 length: 14 residues. Per germline, CDR1 DFQATT and CDR2 SNEGSKA (reference sequence). Trimming pared 3 bases from V and 0 bases from J, leaving 9 bases between. The CDR3 DNA reads as TGCAGTGCTAGTGGCGGGAACTCCTACAATGAGCAGTTCTTC. This codes for CSASGGNSYNEQFF.

V is TRBV7-9 and J is TRBJ2-2; the D is unclear. CDR3 size: 14 residues. V gave up 5 bases and J gave up 2 bases, with 9 bases separating them. Germline CDR1 and CDR2: SEHNR and FQNEAQ (reference sequence). CDR3 sequence: CASSPPTNTGELFF. The CDR3 DNA is TGTGCCAGCAGCCCCCCGACCAACACCGGGGAGCTGTTTTTT.

V and J are TRBV27 and TRBJ2-7; TRBD1 agrees at 8 bases. CDR3 length: 14 residues. V shed 4 bases, J shed 3 bases, and the junction held 5 bases outside the gene matches. Germline V CDR1 and CDR2: MNHEY, SMNVEV (reference sequence). The CDR3 DNA sequence: TGTGCCAGCAGTTCTCAGGGGGCGTTCTACGAGCAGTACTTC. This translates into CASSSQGAFYEQYF.

This chain joins TRBV28 and TRBJ1-5; D is uncertain. Trimming removed 5 bases from V and 5 bases from J, with 1 base in between. Germline values: CDR1 MDHEN, CDR2 SYDVKM. CDR3 size: 10 residues. The CDR3 bases are TGTGCCAGCAGTGATCAGCCCCAGCATTTT. Its protein is CASSDQPQHF.

This clonotype has just one count. This chain links TRBV20-1 with TRBJ2-4; possible D gene TRBD2, 6 bases. Trimming took 1 base from V and 9 from J, leaving 19 bases between them. Germline CDR1 DFQATT, CDR2 SNEGSKA (reference sequence). The CDR3 has 15 residues. Here the CDR3 reads CSARVRVVSGGIQYF. The CDR3 DNA reads TGCAGTGCTAGAGTTCGAGTGGTTAGCGGAGGCATTCAGTACTTC.

This rearrangement joins TRBV11-1 to TRBJ1-1; no clear D gene. Germline loops: CDR1 SGHAT, CDR2 FQDESV (reference sequence). This CDR3 is built from 18 residues. V gave up 2 bases and J gave up 0 bases, with 19 bases separating them. Here the CDR3 DNA reads TGTGCCAGCAGCTTACCCAGAGCGCATACCGTAATGAACACTGAAGCTTTCTTT. Its protein is CASSLPRAHTVMNTEAFF.

The V call is TRBV7-9, the J call TRBJ2-5; TRBD1 matches at 8 bases. V dropped 0 bases and J dropped 5; count of bases not matched to a gene: 5. Germline loops: CDR1 SEHNR, CDR2 FQNEAQ (reference sequence). CDR3 length equals 15 residues. DNA for the CDR3: TGTGCCAGCAGCTTAGCCAGGGGGCTTGAGGAGACCCAGTACTTC. The encoded protein is CASSLARGLEETQYF.